This T cell receptor (beta chain) was recovered during a study of tumor-infiltrating lymphocytes in primary liver carcinoma. Study background: Sequenced samples came back with roughly 3.5 to 7.13 million productive TCRbeta reads, and the counts looked alike across tissue types. Study-wide findings and caveats: Blood fell significantly below tumors in its top-250-clone fraction (p = 0.039).

Per germline, CDR1 MNHEY and CDR2 SVGAGI. The CDR3 consists of 14 residues. To note about this clonotype: What it recognizes is unknown. This may be a read error: a much more frequent sequence differs by one nucleotide.

Blood RNA originated from unsorted whole blood, with germline DNA additionally extracted. Those patients suffered from chronic HBV infection and were treatment-naive. Starting material of 500 ng total RNA yielded TCR beta cDNA via a constant-region primer. Slightly modified ARM-PCR served as the procedure for the TCR beta libraries. These libraries came from three rounds of nested multiplex PCR. The opening two PCR rounds, around 9 cycles each, paired TRBV1-TRBV30 forward primers with a C-beta reverse primer. TCRdb re-analysed the multiplex PCR reads in MiXCR, keeping a single row per CDR3 protein. The data show 330,000 or so distinct CDR3 sequences, almost 65% seen once.

The V call is TRBV6-5, the J call TRBJ2-5; 8 bases agree with TRBD2. The sequence came from a man aged 40-49 years with primary liver carcinoma and hepatitis B virus infection. What was sequenced was peripheral blood. For the CDR3, the DNA is TGTGTCAGCAGTTACACTAGCGGAGGGGAGACCCAGTACTTC. Translated: CVSSYTSGGETQYF.